This is a list of T cell receptor beta chains from one sample in a study of regulatory dendritic cells for organ transplantation. Profiled with immunoSEQ multiplex PCR; TCRdb holds only in-frame clones, not every one. Of roughly 27,000 clones listed, 60% to 80% are singletons. What was sequenced was memory CD4+ T cells from blood. These TCRs come from a human donor in good health. Both conserved end residues are part of each CDR3. Fields, in order: D gene, J gene, V gene, CDR3 length, clone size, CDR3 protein, CDR3 DNA. A D gene is named only where the DNA matches it firmly. The size entry is marked missing in some rows and otherwise reads once, few, many or a size class.

TRBD2 TRBJ2-1 TRBV6-4 14 NA CASSDGTSGSFQFF TGTGCCAGCAGTGACGGGACTAGCGGCTCCTTCCAGTTCTTC
NA TRBJ2-2 TRBV18 13 NA CASSPLFTGELFF TGTGCCAGCTCACCCCTGTTCACCGGGGAGCTGTTTTTT
TRBD2 TRBJ2-3 TRBV2 15 NA CASSERRGGGDTQYF TGTGCCAGCAGTGAAAGGCGGGGGGGCGGAGATACGCAGTATTTT
NA TRBJ2-1 TRBV6-1 14 NA CASRMEGSRYEQFF TGTGCCAGCAGAATGGAGGGGTCGCGTTATGAGCAGTTCTTC
NA TRBJ2-2 TRBV5-1 11 NA CASRATGELFF TGCGCCAGCCGGGCCACCGGGGAGCTGTTTTTT
NA TRBJ1-1 TRBV2 13 few CASSEEGNTEAFF TGTGCCAGCAGTGAGGAGGGGAACACTGAAGCTTTCTTT
NA TRBJ1-1 TRBV10-3 14 NA CAISEDTQNTEAFF TGTGCCATCAGTGAGGACACCCAGAACACTGAAGCTTTCTTT
TRBD2 TRBJ2-1 TRBV9 21 NA CASSVALGLAETVSLYNEQFF TGTGCCAGCAGCGTAGCTCTAGGACTAGCGGAAACCGTTTCACTCTACAATGAGCAGTTCTTC
NA TRBJ2-3 TRBV11-2 12 NA CASSSPGTTQYF TGTGCCAGCAGCTCCCCAGGGACGACGCAGTATTTT
NA TRBJ2-6 TRBV4-2 15 NA CASSQSSAGANVLTF TGTGCCAGCAGCCAATCTTCCGCTGGGGCCAACGTCCTGACTTTC
TRBD1 TRBJ2-5 TRBV4-1 15 NA CASKNVGQGGETQYF TGCGCCAGCAAAAATGTGGGACAGGGAGGAGAGACCCAGTACTTC
NA TRBJ2-5 TRBV7-2 16 few CASSSIRLASQETQYF TGTGCCAGCAGCTCAATCCGCCTAGCATCCCAAGAGACCCAGTACTTC
NA TRBJ1-1 TRBV27 15 NA CASSQTQKLNTEAFF TGTGCCAGCAGTCAGACACAGAAACTGAACACTGAAGCTTTCTTT
NA TRBJ1-5 TRBV10-2 17 few CASSDPLTGNSNQPQHF TGCGCCAGCAGTGACCCGTTGACAGGAAATAGCAATCAGCCCCAGCATTTT
NA TRBJ1-1 TRBV7-9 14 few CASSLEPRDGEAFF TGTGCCAGCAGCTTAGAACCCCGGGACGGGGAAGCTTTCTTT
TRBD1 TRBJ2-7 TRBV7-6 15 NA CASSPAVRGLDEQYF TGTGCCAGCAGTCCCGCGGTGAGGGGGCTGGACGAGCAGTACTTC
TRBD1 TRBJ2-3 TRBV10-1 13 NA CASSRDRENTQYF TGCGCCAGCTCCCGGGACAGGGAAAATACGCAGTATTTT
TRBD2 TRBJ2-3 TRBV2 15 NA CASMASGWGTDTQYF TGTGCCAGCATGGCTAGCGGGTGGGGCACAGATACGCAGTATTTT
TRBD2 TRBJ2-1 TRBV28 16 NA CASSHRLAGGRDEQFF TGTGCCAGCAGTCACAGACTAGCGGGAGGTCGCGATGAGCAGTTCTTC
NA TRBJ2-5 TRBV14 17 NA CASSQDLAGLRGETQYF TGTGCCAGCAGCCAAGATTTGGCGGGTCTCAGGGGAGAGACCCAGTACTTC
TRBD2 TRBJ2-5 TRBV19 16 NA CASLRAKSPGGETQYF TGTGCCAGTCTCCGGGCTAAAAGCCCGGGAGGGGAGACCCAGTACTTC
TRBD2 TRBJ2-7 TRBV27 16 NA CASSSSPGLANYEQYF TGTGCCAGCAGTTCCTCCCCGGGACTAGCCAACTACGAGCAGTACTTC
NA TRBJ1-2 TRBV12-5 12 NA CASGQSNYGYTF TGTGCTAGTGGCCAATCTAACTATGGCTACACCTTC
TRBD1 TRBJ1-2 TRBV7-2 15 NA CASSPTGGEGYGYTF TGTGCCAGCAGCCCCACAGGGGGTGAGGGCTATGGCTACACCTTC
NA TRBJ1-4 TRBV7-2 15 NA CASSPDVLLGEKLFF TGTGCCAGCAGCCCCGACGTGCTGCTGGGTGAAAAACTGTTTTTT
NA TRBJ1-6 TRBV2 15 NA CASLERHGVNSPLHF TGTGCCAGCCTGGAGAGACACGGGGTTAATTCACCCCTCCACTTT
TRBD1 TRBJ1-5 TRBV7-3 17 NA CASSRQGQHLSREAQHF TGTGCCAGCAGCCGACAGGGACAGCACCTATCAAGGGAAGCCCAGCATTTT
TRBD2 TRBJ2-3 TRBV4-2 18 NA CASSQGISAGGIADTQYF TGTGCCAGCAGCCAAGGGATCTCCGCGGGAGGGATTGCAGATACGCAGTATTTT
NA TRBJ2-1 TRBV6-4 15 NA CASSDSGTSSDEQFF TGTGCCAGCAGTGACTCAGGGACCTCAAGCGATGAGCAGTTCTTC
NA TRBJ2-7 TRBV4-2 12 few CASSSSGGRQYF TGTGCCAGCAGCTCCTCCGGGGGTCGACAGTACTTC
TRBD1 TRBJ2-3 TRBV11-2 16 NA CASSLGQGPFTDTQYF TGTGCCAGCAGCCTAGGACAGGGGCCTTTCACAGATACGCAGTATTTT
NA TRBJ2-2 TRBV4-3 18 NA CASSQDYVLGLGTGELFF TGCGCCAGCAGCCAAGACTACGTTTTGGGTTTAGGCACCGGGGAGCTGTTTTTT
NA TRBJ1-1 TRBV7-2 13 NA CASSPHANTEAFF TGTGCCAGCAGCCCCCACGCGAACACTGAAGCTTTCTTT
NA TRBJ2-7 TRBV5-5 14 NA CASSLVPGVYEQYF TGTGCCAGCAGCTTGGTTCCAGGGGTCTACGAGCAGTACTTC
NA TRBJ1-2 TRBV25-1 13 NA CASRGWEAGGYTF TGTGCCAGCAGGGGGTGGGAAGCGGGGGGCTACACCTTC
NA TRBJ2-7 TRBV6-6 15 NA CASSFFRDMNYEQYF TGTGCCAGCAGTTTCTTCCGGGACATGAATTACGAGCAGTACTTC
NA TRBJ2-7 TRBV9 15 few CASSVAGDGSYEQYF TGTGCCAGCAGCGTAGCGGGGGACGGTAGCTACGAGCAGTACTTC
NA TRBJ1-3 TRBV6-5 12 few CASRSSGNTIYF TGTGCCAGCAGGAGCTCTGGAAACACCATATATTTT
NA TRBJ2-2 TRBV10-2 15 NA CASSEEGPLFGELFF TGCGCCAGCAGTGAGGAAGGGCCCCTTTTCGGGGAGCTGTTTTTT
NA TRBJ1-1 TRBV6-1 13 NA CASNVGIATEAFF TGTGCCAGCAACGTCGGGATTGCCACTGAAGCTTTCTTT
NA TRBJ2-2 TRBV4-3 20 NA CASSQPPGLGPVGNTGELFF TGCGCCAGCAGCCAACCCCCGGGACTGGGACCGGTAGGGAACACCGGGGAGCTGTTTTTT
NA TRBJ2-1 TRBV30 15 NA CAWRVGGTAYNEQFF TGTGCCTGGAGGGTGGGCGGGACCGCTTACAATGAGCAGTTCTTC
NA TRBJ1-5 TRBV6-1 16 NA CASSAQRTGSNQPQHF TGTGCCAGCAGTGCCCAGCGAACGGGAAGCAATCAGCCCCAGCATTTT
TRBD2 TRBJ2-1 TRBV4-2 16 NA CASSGYAGDSYNEQFF TGTGCCAGCAGTGGTTACGCGGGGGACTCCTACAATGAGCAGTTCTTC
NA TRBJ1-2 TRBV2 18 once CASSDYFGPTTGHGGYTF TGTGCCAGCAGTGATTATTTCGGACCCACCACAGGGCATGGTGGCTACACCTTC
NA TRBJ2-7 TRBV28 19 once CASSLSAHLFEAPRYEQYF TGTGCCAGCAGTTTATCAGCCCACCTGTTCGAGGCCCCCCGCTACGAGCAGTACTTC
TRBD2 TRBJ2-7 TRBV19 18 NA CASSIDSSTSGISYEQYF TGTGCCAGTAGTATAGACTCGTCTACTAGCGGGATATCCTACGAGCAGTACTTC
TRBD2 TRBJ2-1 TRBV5-1 16 once CASSSVAGGRTDEQFF TGCGCCAGCAGCTCAGTAGCGGGAGGCCGGACGGATGAGCAGTTCTTC
TRBD1 TRBJ2-2 TRBV6-1 15 NA CASKVGQGDTGELFF TGTGCCAGCAAAGTGGGACAGGGGGACACCGGGGAGCTGTTTTTT
NA TRBJ2-7 TRBV5-1 14 NA CASRAGTASYEQYF TGCGCCAGCAGAGCCGGGACTGCCTCCTACGAGCAGTACTTC
NA TRBJ2-1 TRBV20-1 11 NA CSARGPGKQFF TGCAGTGCTAGAGGCCCGGGAAAGCAGTTCTTC
NA TRBJ1-2 TRBV11-3 13 once CASSLNNNYGYTF TGTGCCAGCAGCTTAAACAACAACTATGGCTACACCTTC